What follows are 24 T cell receptor beta chains derived from one specimen sequenced in a study of control samples from healthy donors and cancer patients. TCRdb's copy holds only in-frame clones and misses some; the assay was immunoSEQ multiplex PCR. Of approximately 120,000 clones listed, roughly nine tenths were seen once; the top ten hold around 1.7%. The sequenced sample consisted of blood. The receptor source for this set is a man aged 18 to 29 in good health.

V gene TRBV2 combines with J gene TRBJ1-1, with D hard to call. Trimming pared 4 bases from V and 2 bases from J, leaving 14 bases between. Germline V gene sequence: CDR1 SNHLY, CDR2 FYNNEI. CDR3 length: 15 residues. CDR3 region: CASSALEPRNTEAFF. CDR3 coding DNA: TGTGCCAGCAGTGCTTTAGAGCCCCGAAACACTGAAGCTTTCTTT.

The gene calls are TRBV6-1 and TRBJ1-2; no definite D call. Per germline, CDR1 MNHNS and CDR2 SASEGT. Trimming took off 2 bases at V and 6 bases at J, with 19 bases between the two ends. CDR3 length: 16 residues. CDR3 sequence reads: CASSEPAGTRVDGYTF. The CDR3 nucleotides read TGTGCCAGCAGTGAACCCGCCGGAACCAGAGTCGATGGCTACACCTTC.

The chain carries TRBV19 and TRBJ1-1; 9 bases are a match to TRBD1. Per the germline V gene, CDR1 is LNHDA and CDR2 is SQIVND (reference sequence). Trimming removed 6 bases from V and 5 bases from J; junction bases left unmatched: 7. The CDR3 spans 14 residues. As DNA, the CDR3 is TGTGCCAGTAGACCGGACAGGGGAGGGACTGAAGCTTTCTTT. This translates into CASRPDRGGTEAFF.

The rearrangement uses TRBV7-9 and TRBJ1-2; no reliable D call. The CDR3 sequence is 13 residues long. Trimming stripped 3 bases from V and 5 bases from J, with 10 bases between. Germline CDR1 and CDR2: SEHNR and FQNEAQ (reference sequence). CDR3 loop: CASSLVVSYGYTF. The CDR3 region has the DNA TGTGCCAGCAGCTTGGTAGTCTCATATGGCTACACCTTC. The full variable domain, in which reference TRBV7-9 and TRBJ1-2 provide the parts outside the CDR3, is DTGVSQNPRHKITKRGQNVTFRCDPISEHNRLYWYRQTLGQGPEFLTYFQNEAQLEKSRLLSDRFSAERPKGSFSTLEIQRTEQGDSAMYLCASSLVVSYGYTFGSGTRLTVV.

V usage is TRBV5-1 and J usage is TRBJ1-3, with D uncertain. The ends were cut back, 4 bases at V and 0 bases at J, with 11 bases in the middle. From germline, CDR1 is SGHRS and CDR2 YFSETQ. The length of the CDR3 is 15 residues. The CDR3 here is CASSQAVSSGNTIYF. CDR3 coding DNA: TGCGCCAGCAGCCAGGCAGTGAGCTCTGGAAACACCATATATTTT. The variable domain in full, with the rest retrieved from reference TRBV5-1 and TRBJ1-3, is KAGVTQTPRYLIKTRGQQVTLSCSPISGHRSVSWYQQTPGQGLQFLFEYFSETQRNKGNFPGRFSGRQFSNSRSEMNVSTLELGDSALYLCASSQAVSSGNTIYFGEGSWLTVV.

The rearrangement links TRBV5-1 to TRBJ2-2, with D possibly matching TRBD1 (6 bases). Germline values: CDR1 SGHRS, CDR2 YFSETQ. V was shortened by 4 bases and J by 5 bases, with 18 bases between the two germline ends. This CDR3 has 16 residues. CDR3 bases: TGCGCCAGCAGCCCCGGGACAAGAACGGGAACCGGGGAGCTGTTTTTT. This translates into CASSPGTRTGTGELFF.

The rearrangement uses TRBV30 and TRBJ2-1; D might be TRBD1 or TRBD2, each matching 6 bases. There are 11 residues in the CDR3. CDR1 GTSNPN and CDR2 SVGIG come from the germline V gene (reference sequence). With 8 bases removed from V and 4 bases from J, the gap between germline ends came to 9 bases. The CDR3 nucleotides are TGTGCCGGAGGGGGATACAATGAGCAGTTCTTC. Amino acid sequence: CAGGGYNEQFF.

This clone was observed a handful of times. The rearrangement links TRBV16 to TRBJ1-5, with a weak D call TRBD1 (5 bases). Germline V gene sequence: CDR1 KGHSY, CDR2 FQNENV. CDR3 length: 15 amino acids. Deletions cut 4 bases from V and 2 bases from J, with 12 bases between. The CDR3 region is CASSLSGSGNQPQHF. In DNA form, the CDR3 reads TGTGCCAGCAGCCTCTCAGGGTCGGGCAATCAGCCCCAGCATTTT.

This chain links TRBV20-1 with TRBJ1-5, with 7 bases that match TRBD1. Germline CDR1 is DFQATT and CDR2 is SNEGSKA (reference sequence). This CDR3 has 17 residues. Unmatched junction bases numbered 11, after V lost 3 bases and J lost 0 bases. In DNA form, the CDR3 reads TGCAGTGCTAGTATTATCGGGACAGTTGATAGCAATCAGCCCCAGCATTTT. As protein: CSASIIGTVDSNQPQHF.

This chain links TRBV7-8 with TRBJ1-1, with 8 nucleotides matching TRBD1. V was pared by 5 bases and J by 3 bases, with 11 bases of the junction left unmatched. The CDR3 runs to 16 residues. The germline gives CDR1 SGHVS, CDR2 FQNEAQ. The CDR3, as DNA: TGTGCCAGCAGCAGCCGGACAGGGAAGGGGGACACTGAAGCTTTCTTT. Protein sequence: CASSSRTGKGDTEAFF.

The chain uses TRBV19 and TRBJ1-2; 8 bases fit TRBD1. The CDR3 has 15 residues. The germline V gene has CDR1 LNHDA and CDR2 SQIVND (reference sequence). Trimming removed 4 bases from V and 2 bases from J; junction bases left unmatched: 6. The chain's CDR3 is CASSKDRDRNYGYTF. The CDR3, as DNA: TGTGCCAGTAGTAAGGACCGGGACAGGAACTATGGCTACACCTTC. The full variable domain, completed using reference TRBV19 and TRBJ1-2, is DGGITQSPKYLFRKEGQNVTLSCEQNLNHDAMYWYRQDPGQGLRLIYYSQIVNDFQKGDIAEGYSVSREKKESFPLTVTSAQKNPTAFYLCASSKDRDRNYGYTFGSGTRLTVV.

The rearrangement joins TRBV28 to TRBJ2-7, with a tentative D call TRBD1 (6 bases). The CDR3 consists of 14 residues. The germline V gene encodes CDR1 MDHEN and CDR2 SYDVKM. V was trimmed by 6 bases and J by 6 bases, leaving 18 bases between them. The CDR3 spells CASRTPGHTAEQYF. CDR3 bases: TGTGCCAGCAGGACACCGGGACACACGGCCGAGCAGTACTTC.

The chain employs TRBV24-1 and TRBJ2-3; possible D gene TRBD2, 5 bases. CDR1 and CDR2 (germline): KGHDR, SFDVKD. The V gene lost 3 bases and the J gene lost 2 bases, with 8 bases spanning the gap. The CDR3 extends over 14 amino acids. The CDR3 is CATSDTRDTDTQYF. CDR3 sequence (DNA): TGTGCCACCAGTGATACCCGGGACACAGATACGCAGTATTTT.

This clone was counted a single time. The chain joins TRBV7-2 to TRBJ2-1; D may be TRBD2 (6 bases). Deletions cut 5 bases from V and 5 bases from J, with 16 bases between. The CDR3 is 15 amino acids. Germline CDR1 reads SGHTA; CDR2 reads FQGNSA. The CDR3 loop is CASSPTNRGNNEQFF. CDR3 in DNA: TGTGCCAGCAGCCCGACGAACCGGGGGAACAATGAGCAGTTCTTC.

This rearrangement joins TRBV6-5 to TRBJ1-1; D call uncertain. The CDR3 has 14 amino acids. The germline V gene encodes CDR1 MNHEY and CDR2 SVGAGI. The V gene lost 7 bases and the J gene lost 2 bases, with 14 bases spanning the gap. In DNA form, the CDR3 reads TGTGCCAGCAAGGTCACGGAGAAAAACACTGAAGCTTTCTTT. Protein sequence: CASKVTEKNTEAFF.

The chain uses TRBV6-5 and TRBJ2-1, with 8 positions matching TRBD1. CDR3 length: 12 residues. Germline values: CDR1 MNHEY, CDR2 SVGAGI. The CDR3 region has the DNA TGTACCAACAGGGGGAGCTCCGATGAGCAGTTCTTC. Its translation: CTNRGSSDEQFF.

The gene calls are TRBV7-3 and TRBJ2-3; TRBD2 might be the D (6 bases). Trimming cost V 5 bases and J 4 bases, with 13 bases left between them. Germline V CDR1 and CDR2: SGHTA, FQGTGA. This CDR3 region has 14 residues. The CDR3 here is CASSALGGADTQYF. CDR3 sequence (DNA): TGTGCCAGCAGCGCCTTAGGAGGGGCAGATACGCAGTATTTT.

The chain is built from TRBV7-9 and TRBJ1-1; 9 bases align to TRBD1. Trimming took 4 bases from V and 7 from J; bases not matched to a gene: 4. The CDR3 runs to 13 residues. Germline V gives CDR1 SEHNR, CDR2 FQNEAQ (reference sequence). The chain's CDR3 is CASSSGTGSEAFF. CDR3 bases: TGTGCCAGCAGCTCGGGGACAGGGAGTGAAGCTTTCTTT. The whole variable domain, filled in from reference TRBV7-9 and TRBJ1-1, reads DTGVSQNPRHKITKRGQNVTFRCDPISEHNRLYWYRQTLGQGPEFLTYFQNEAQLEKSRLLSDRFSAERPKGSFSTLEIQRTEQGDSAMYLCASSSGTGSEAFFGQGTRLTVV.

The V gene is TRBV2, the J gene TRBJ1-5; D is unclear. This CDR3 contains 13 residues. Germline-derived CDR1 and CDR2 are SNHLY and FYNNEI. The V gene lost 7 bases and the J gene lost 5 bases, with 12 bases spanning the gap. The CDR3 here is CASNEVGYQPQHF. CDR3 sequence (DNA): TGTGCCAGCAACGAGGTGGGATATCAGCCCCAGCATTTT.

The gene calls are TRBV19 and TRBJ1-2, with D possibly matching TRBD1 (6 bases). Trimming shortened V by 5 bases and J by 8 bases, and 12 bases separated the two germline ends. The CDR3 has 12 residues. CDR1 is LNHDA, CDR2 SQIVND, per germline (reference sequence). CDR3 sequence reads: CASSRDTSGYTF. The CDR3 bases are TGTGCCAGTAGTCGGGACACTTCAGGCTACACCTTC.

This chain connects TRBV28 to TRBJ2-1; D uncertain. Trimming removed 1 base from V and 3 bases from J, with 13 bases in between. The germline V gene encodes CDR1 MDHEN and CDR2 SYDVKM. The CDR3 spans 16 residues. This CDR3 is CASSLYGVGSYNEQFF. DNA for the CDR3: TGTGCCAGCAGTTTATATGGGGTAGGCAGCTACAATGAGCAGTTCTTC.

The gene calls are TRBV5-6 and TRBJ2-7; 8 nucleotides line up with TRBD1. CDR3 size: 15 residues. The V gene end was trimmed by 4 bases and the J gene end by 5 bases; junction bases not matched to a gene: 11. Germline CDR1 reads SGHDT; CDR2 reads YYEEEE. CDR3 amino acids: CASSGGGRGRHEQYF. The CDR3 coding sequence is TGTGCCAGCAGCGGGGGAGGCAGGGGGCGCCACGAGCAGTACTTC.

Only one count was recorded for this clone. The chain recombines TRBV19 with TRBJ2-7; the D call may be TRBD1 or TRBD2 (5 bases each). The CDR3 spans 14 residues. The germline CDR1 and CDR2 sequences are LNHDA and SQIVND (reference sequence). Trimming took 5 bases from V and 2 from J, leaving 13 bases between them. The CDR3 DNA sequence: TGTGCCAGTAGTCATAGAGGGGCCCCCTACGAGCAGTACTTC. Protein sequence: CASSHRGAPYEQYF.

The chain recombines TRBV2 with TRBJ1-4; 7 bases agree with TRBD1. Germline trimming cut 9 bases from V and 3 bases from J; bases unmatched to any gene: 7. The CDR3 covers 14 residues. CDR1 SNHLY and CDR2 FYNNEI come from the germline V gene. CDR3 amino acids: CARRLGQSNEKLFF. Written as DNA, the CDR3 is TGTGCCAGGAGACTGGGACAGTCTAATGAAAAACTGTTTTTT.